One T cell receptor (beta chain) is described in this entry. No antigen is known for it. No much larger clone is present one base from it, and per-base qualities are unavailable. This specimen comes from a study of blood T cell repertoires in COVID-19 (dated by TCRdb to the early 2020s). Regarding the complete study: Collaborator samples came from the United States, Italy and Spain and covered acute and convalescent phases of COVID-19. The prospective study material was composed of cDNA or gDNA derived from T cells, B-cell-depleted T cells, or PBMCs. Subjects who had been exposed to COVID-19, were actively infected with it, or had recovered from it provided the deeply sampled blood TCRbeta repertoires that made up the dataset. The repertoires were made available in a free public database intended to serve as a resource for research on the immune response to SARS-CoV-2. Samples were obtained from the ongoing ImmuneRACE study (first 160 participants) and from 1,254 subjects provided by 6 global collaborators. The sample metadata nearly always contained a de-identified subject ID, COVID-19 status, age in years and sex. Where available, HLA class I and class II types were taken from metadata supplied by the sample provider and were not determined by assay-based typing.

Collaborating institutions collected whole blood in K2EDTA tubes following their own protocols. For TCRbeta analysis, collaborators shipped samples as frozen whole blood, isolated PBMCs, or DNA extracted from either of those sample types. TCRbeta CDR3 regions were amplified from genomic DNA by means of the immunoSEQ Assay, a bias-controlled multiplex PCR. On the study's bioinformatics: The number of nucleated cells in each sample was estimated by amplification of reference gene primers within the assay. To quantify the absolute abundance of each unique TCRbeta CDR3 rearrangement, sequence reads were collapsed and filtered. For each sample, productive Simpson clonality was calculated by taking the square root of Simpson's diversity index across productive rearrangements. Imported from immuneACCESS, the table was reduced by TCRdb to in-frame sequences with V and J called. These copies leave out some clones; in studies compared against another copy, an unresolved V gene accounts for under half, and the cause of the remainder is not known. The V and J calls and clone size were taken over from that table, and D and trimming were inferred from the DNA. The sample table contains about 250,000 clones; only one count was recorded for around 85% of them. Roughly 10% of the sample belongs to the ten largest clones.

Broader findings and caveats from the paper: How much clinical and demographic metadata was included differed by source and by participant, and the metadata was provided uncurated.

Specimen: peripheral blood. The TCR comes from a man older than 75 with acute or convalescent COVID-19.

The nucleotides read TGTGCCAGCAGCTTAACATCCGTTCGGACTATCTCCTACAATGAGCAGTTCTTC. This is translated as CASSLTSVRTISYNEQFF. Rearrangement joined TRBV5-6 to TRBJ2-1; the D gene is perhaps TRBD2, from 6 matching bases. Via the germline V gene, CDR1 is SGHDT and CDR2 YYEEEE. There are 18 amino acids in the CDR3, from cysteine to phenylalanine inclusive. Only the CDR3 part of the read is kept: 54 bases, read in frame from the first base. Trimming removed 2 bases from V and 0 bases from J, leaving 18 bases between the germline ends.